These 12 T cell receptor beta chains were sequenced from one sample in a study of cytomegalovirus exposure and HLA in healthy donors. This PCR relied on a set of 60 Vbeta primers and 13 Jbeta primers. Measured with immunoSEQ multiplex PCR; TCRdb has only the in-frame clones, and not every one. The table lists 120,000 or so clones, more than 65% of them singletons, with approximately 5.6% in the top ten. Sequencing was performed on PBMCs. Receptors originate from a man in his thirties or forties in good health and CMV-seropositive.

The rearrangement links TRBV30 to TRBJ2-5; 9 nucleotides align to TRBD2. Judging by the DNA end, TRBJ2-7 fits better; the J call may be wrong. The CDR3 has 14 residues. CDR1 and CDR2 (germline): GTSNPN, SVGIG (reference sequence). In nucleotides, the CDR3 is TGTGCCTGGAGTGTAGCTAGCGGGGCCTCCGAGCAGTACTTC. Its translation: CAWSVASGASEQYF.

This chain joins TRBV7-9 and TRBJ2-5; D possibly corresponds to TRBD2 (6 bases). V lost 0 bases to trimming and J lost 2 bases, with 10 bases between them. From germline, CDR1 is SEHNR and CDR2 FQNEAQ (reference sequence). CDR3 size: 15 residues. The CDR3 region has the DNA TGTGCCAGCAGCTTAGCGGGGGGTTCACAAGAGACCCAGTACTTC. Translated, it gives CASSLAGGSQETQYF.

Written as DNA, the CDR3 is TGTGCCAGCAGCTTCGCAGGGGGCGAGCGGGGAAACACCATATATTTT. Protein sequence: CASSFAGGERGNTIYF. V and J are TRBV7-9 and TRBJ1-3; 8 nucleotides agree with TRBD1. The CDR3 extends over 16 amino acids. The junction had 8 bases not matched to a gene; V was cut back by 3 bases and J by 4 bases. Germline assignment: CDR1 SEHNR and CDR2 FQNEAQ (reference sequence).

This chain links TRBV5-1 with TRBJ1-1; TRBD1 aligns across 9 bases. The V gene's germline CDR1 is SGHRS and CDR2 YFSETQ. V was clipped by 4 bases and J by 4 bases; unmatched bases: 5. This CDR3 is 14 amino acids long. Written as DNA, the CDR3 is TGCGCCAGCAGCAACGGACAGGGGAGCACTGAAGCTTTCTTT. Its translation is CASSNGQGSTEAFF.

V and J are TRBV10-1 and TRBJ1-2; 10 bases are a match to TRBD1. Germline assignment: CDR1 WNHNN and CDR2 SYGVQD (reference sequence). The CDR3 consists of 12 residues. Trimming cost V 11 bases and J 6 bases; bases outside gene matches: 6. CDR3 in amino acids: CADPDRGNGYTF. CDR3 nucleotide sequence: TGCGCCGACCCGGACAGGGGGAATGGCTACACCTTC.

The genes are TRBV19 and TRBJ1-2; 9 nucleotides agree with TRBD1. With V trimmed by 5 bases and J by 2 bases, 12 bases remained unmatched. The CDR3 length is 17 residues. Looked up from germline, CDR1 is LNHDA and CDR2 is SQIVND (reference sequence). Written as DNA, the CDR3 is TGTGCCAGTAGTGCCCCGGGACAGGGATTTTCGAACTATGGCTACACCTTC. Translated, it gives CASSAPGQGFSNYGYTF.

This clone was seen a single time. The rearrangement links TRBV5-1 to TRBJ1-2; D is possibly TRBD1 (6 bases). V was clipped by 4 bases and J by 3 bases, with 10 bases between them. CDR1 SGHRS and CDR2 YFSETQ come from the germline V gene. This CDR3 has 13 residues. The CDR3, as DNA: TGCGCCAGCAGCCGCAGGACAGACTATGGCTACACCTTC. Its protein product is CASSRRTDYGYTF.

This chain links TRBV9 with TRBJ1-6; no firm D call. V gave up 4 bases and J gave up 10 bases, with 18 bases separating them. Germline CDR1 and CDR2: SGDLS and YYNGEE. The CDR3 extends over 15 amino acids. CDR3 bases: TGTGCCAGCAGCTCAGGAGGCGGAATGGCATCACCCCTCCACTTT. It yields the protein CASSSGGGMASPLHF.

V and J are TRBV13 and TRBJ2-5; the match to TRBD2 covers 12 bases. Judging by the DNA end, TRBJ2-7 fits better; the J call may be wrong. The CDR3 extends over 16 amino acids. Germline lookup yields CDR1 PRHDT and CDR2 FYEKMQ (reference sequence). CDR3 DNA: TGTGCCAGCAGCTCACTACTAGCGGGGGGTTCCGGCGAGCAGTACTTC. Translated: CASSSLLAGGSGEQYF.

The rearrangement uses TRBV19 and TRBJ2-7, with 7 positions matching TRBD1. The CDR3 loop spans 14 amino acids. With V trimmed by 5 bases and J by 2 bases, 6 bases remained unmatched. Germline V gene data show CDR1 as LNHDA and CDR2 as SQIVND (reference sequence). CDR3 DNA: TGTGCCAGTAGTTTGGGACAGAGCACCTACGAGCAGTACTTC. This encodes CASSLGQSTYEQYF.

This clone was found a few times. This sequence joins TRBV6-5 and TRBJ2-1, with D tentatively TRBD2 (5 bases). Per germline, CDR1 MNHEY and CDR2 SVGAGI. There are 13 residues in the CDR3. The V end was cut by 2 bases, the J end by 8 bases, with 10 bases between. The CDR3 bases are TGTGCCAGCAGTTACGAGGGTCAGGATGAGCAGTTCTTC. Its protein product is CASSYEGQDEQFF.

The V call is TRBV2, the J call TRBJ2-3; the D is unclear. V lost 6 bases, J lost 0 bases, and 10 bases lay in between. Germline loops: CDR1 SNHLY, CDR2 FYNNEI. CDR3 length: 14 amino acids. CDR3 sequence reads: CASSQATSTDTQYF. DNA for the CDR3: TGTGCCAGCAGCCAGGCTACTAGCACAGATACGCAGTATTTT.